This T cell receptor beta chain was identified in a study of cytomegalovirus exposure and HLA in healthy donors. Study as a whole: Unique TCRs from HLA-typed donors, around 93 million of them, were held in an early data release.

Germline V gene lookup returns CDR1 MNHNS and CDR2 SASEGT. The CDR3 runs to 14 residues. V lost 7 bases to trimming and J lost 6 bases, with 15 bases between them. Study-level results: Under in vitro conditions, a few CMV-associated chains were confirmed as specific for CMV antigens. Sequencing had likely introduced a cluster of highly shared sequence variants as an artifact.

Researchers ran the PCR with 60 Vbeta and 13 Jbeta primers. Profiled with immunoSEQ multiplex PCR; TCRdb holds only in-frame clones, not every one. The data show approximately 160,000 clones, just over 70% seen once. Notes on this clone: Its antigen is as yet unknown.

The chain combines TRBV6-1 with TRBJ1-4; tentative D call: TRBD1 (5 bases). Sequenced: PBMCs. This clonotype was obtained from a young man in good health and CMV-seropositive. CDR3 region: CASNGKGNDEKLFF. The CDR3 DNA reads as TGTGCCAGCAACGGTAAGGGGAACGATGAAAAACTGTTTTTT.